This T cell receptor (beta chain) was sequenced in a study of early T cells in non-severe SARS-CoV-2 infection. This clonotype was seen a handful of times. The CDR3 covers 15 residues. The trim removed 4 bases at V and 4 bases at J, leaving 5 bases unmatched. Per the germline V gene, CDR1 is SGHDN and CDR2 is FVKESK. Using its own MiXCR run on the 5' RACE reads, TCRdb lists one record per CDR3 protein. The table records over 50,000 distinct CDR3 sequences, under 8.5% of them present only once. The sequence derives from an adult who was a healthcare worker with PCR-confirmed SARS-CoV-2 infection or an uninfected control (not recorded which). The rearrangement uses TRBV14 and TRBJ2-1; 9 nucleotides match TRBD1. The sequencing sample was made of whole blood. The CDR3, as DNA: TGTGCCAGCAGCCGACAGGGGGGACAGTACAATGAGCAGTTCTTC. Its translation: CASSRQGGQYNEQFF.